Sequencing of this T cell receptor (beta chain) was carried out in a study of cytomegalovirus exposure and HLA in healthy donors. For this clone: Antigen specificity is unknown.

The study, taken as a whole, reports: Among TCR beta chains, those listed as cytomegalovirus-associated numbered approximately 150.

The CDR3 has 14 residues. V was clipped by 6 bases and J by 7 bases, with 19 bases between them. Germline V lookup: CDR1 SGHRS, CDR2 YFSETQ. The repertoire was sequenced with immunoSEQ multiplex PCR; TCRdb's copy has only in-frame clones and lacks some. The sample records 200,000 or so clones, around 84% being singletons. This receptor was identified in a woman aged 25 to 39 in good health and CMV-seropositive. The sequenced material came from PBMCs. V usage is TRBV5-1 and J usage is TRBJ1-2, with D maybe TRBD1 (5 bases). CDR3: CASTKPGEGAGYTF. CDR3 nucleotides: TGCGCCAGCACCAAACCAGGAGAAGGGGCTGGCTACACCTTC.